This passage covers 13 T cell receptor beta chains from one sample sequenced in a study of T cells in Graves' hyperthyroidism and ophthalmopathy. It was RNA transcripts that yielded the amplified TCR beta CDR3 regions. The TCR CDR3 first-round RT-PCR relied on the HTBI primer set. From the multiplex PCR reads, TCRdb called clonotypes with MiXCR, one entry per CDR3 protein. The data hold 600,000 to 750,000 distinct CDR3 sequences, with 17% observed a single time. The specimen sequenced was blood. These receptors were collected from a man aged 45-65 years with Graves' hyperthyroidism.

Many counts were recorded for this clonotype. The J gene is TRBJ2-2, the V gene TRBV6-2 or TRBV6-3; TRBD1 matches 8 bases. V was clipped by 2 bases and J by 4 bases; unmatched bases: 12. The CDR3 consists of 18 residues. The germline CDR1 and CDR2 sequences are MNHEY and SVGEGT. The CDR3 sequence is CASSYMKPGGLGTGELFF. CDR3 DNA sequence: TGTGCCAGCAGTTACATGAAACCAGGGGGCCTTGGCACCGGGGAGCTGTTTTTT.

On this clonotype itself: A read error may explain this, as a much larger clone is one base away. The chain uses TRBV3-1 and TRBJ1-2, with D perhaps TRBD1 (5 bases). Trimming took off 2 bases at V and 4 bases at J, with 11 bases between the two ends. This CDR3 comprises 14 residues. Germline V gives CDR1 LGHDT, CDR2 YNNKEL (reference sequence). CDR3 bases: TGTGCCAGCAGCCAAAAGGGGTCCAGCTATGGCTACACCTTC. It is translated as CASSQKGSSYGYTF.

The rearrangement links TRBV4-1 to TRBJ2-5; D gene uncertain. The germline V gene has CDR1 MGHRA and CDR2 YSYEKL. Trimming cost V 0 bases and J 2 bases, with 7 bases left between them. The CDR3 has 14 amino acids. Written as DNA, the CDR3 is TGCGCCAGCAGCCAAGAAAGTGTACAAGAGACCCAGTACTTC. Protein: CASSQESVQETQYF.

The CDR3 DNA is TGCAGTGCTTCTAATCCATCGACAGGGGGGGAGACCCAGTACTTC. It encodes CSASNPSTGGETQYF. The chain recombines TRBV20-1 with TRBJ2-5; 9 nucleotides agree with TRBD1. CDR3 length: 15 amino acids. The V segment lost 5 bases and the J segment 5 bases; nucleotides outside the gene matches: 12. The germline V gene encodes CDR1 DFQATT and CDR2 SNEGSKA (reference sequence).

This clonotype was counted a few times. This chain connects TRBV7-6 to TRBJ2-1; the D gene could be TRBD1 or TRBD2 (6 bases each). The CDR3 loop spans 14 amino acids. V was pared by 5 bases and J by 8 bases, with 16 bases between. Germline lookup yields CDR1 SGHVS and CDR2 FNYEAQ. The CDR3 bases are TGTGCCAGCAGCCCGTGGGCGGAGGGGGATGAGCAGTTCTTC. It encodes CASSPWAEGDEQFF.

The V and J genes are TRBV19 and TRBJ1-2; D is unclear. This CDR3 has 15 amino acids. Germline V gives CDR1 LNHDA, CDR2 SQIVND (reference sequence). V shed 10 bases and J shed 3 bases, with 21 bases lying between them. CDR3 in DNA: TGTGCCAATATTCCTCTTTCGGAGTTGGACTATGGCTACACCTTC. Amino acids: CANIPLSELDYGYTF. Full variable domain (missing parts from reference TRBV19 and TRBJ1-2): DGGITQSPKYLFRKEGQNVTLSCEQNLNHDAMYWYRQDPGQGLRLIYYSQIVNDFQKGDIAEGYSVSREKKESFPLTVTSAQKNPTAFYLCANIPLSELDYGYTFGSGTRLTVV.

With respect to this clonotype: A much more abundant neighbour one base away suggests this may be a read error. The J gene is TRBJ2-7, the V gene TRBV28; 8 bases align to TRBD2. The V and J ends lost 4 bases and 2 bases, in that order; junction bases with no gene match: 7. The CDR3 has 15 amino acids. Per the germline V gene, CDR1 is MDHEN and CDR2 is SYDVKM. CDR3 nucleotide sequence: TGTGCCAGCAGTTCCAGCGGGAGCACCACCTACGAGCAGTACTTC. Translating it yields CASSSSGSTTYEQYF.

The chain uses TRBV13 and TRBJ1-1; tentatively, D is TRBD1 (5 bases). Germline CDR1 is PRHDT and CDR2 is FYEKMQ (reference sequence). The V gene lost 6 bases and the J gene lost 0 bases, with 20 bases spanning the gap. The CDR3 runs 17 residues. The chain's CDR3 is CASRLPIQDLMNTEAFF. The CDR3, as DNA: TGTGCCAGCAGGTTACCTATACAGGACCTAATGAACACTGAAGCTTTCTTT.

This clonotype was detected many times. J is TRBJ2-1 and V is TRBV18; weak D call: TRBD2 (6 bases). Trimming left V 4 bases short and J 4 bases short, with 17 bases between. Looked up from germline, CDR1 is KGHSH and CDR2 is LQKENI. The CDR3 is 16 residues long. For the CDR3, the DNA is TGTGCCAGCTCACGCCCGTTCGCGGGGCAATACAATGAGCAGTTCTTC. Residues: CASSRPFAGQYNEQFF.

The genes are TRBV10-3 and TRBJ2-3; possibly TRBD1 or TRBD2 for D (5 bases each). Trimming pared 8 bases from V and 4 bases from J, leaving 7 bases between. The CDR3 contains 11 residues. CDR1 is ENHRY and CDR2 is SYGVKD in the germline V gene. The CDR3 reads CAIRGPDTQYF. The CDR3 bases are TGTGCCATCCGGGGCCCAGATACGCAGTATTTT.

DNA for the CDR3: TGTGCCTGGAGTAATACAGGGTCCCAAAACATTCAGTACTTC. It specifies CAWSNTGSQNIQYF. The chain carries TRBV30 and TRBJ2-4, with a possible D match to TRBD1 (6 bases). CDR3 size: 14 residues. Per the germline V gene, CDR1 is GTSNPN and CDR2 is SVGIG (reference sequence). The V and J ends lost 2 bases and 5 bases respectively, with 13 bases between them.

This clonotype was seen many times. The chain recombines TRBV29-1 with TRBJ2-7; 7 nucleotides agree with TRBD2. The CDR3 extends over 14 amino acids. The V segment lost 7 bases and the J segment 0 bases; nucleotides outside the gene matches: 9. Germline V gene sequence: CDR1 SQVTM, CDR2 ANQGSEA. The CDR3 region has the DNA TGCAGCGCTTCGGGGAGCGGGGACTCCTACGAGCAGTACTTC. It codes for CSASGSGDSYEQYF.

About this clonotype itself: This may be a read error: a much more frequent sequence differs by one nucleotide. It is likely a read error, because the conserved phenylalanine at the end of the CDR3 is missing. The rearrangement uses TRBV12-3 or TRBV12-4 and TRBJ1-1, with D unresolved. V shed 5 bases and J shed 1 base, with 11 bases lying between them. The CDR3 has 14 residues. The CDR3 bases are TGTGCCAGCAGTCTGGACTGGCCGAACACTGAAGCTTTCCTT. Protein product: CASSLDWPNTEAFL.